The next 17 T cell receptor beta chains were all read from a single sample in a study of T cell clonotyping in hematopoietic cell transplantation. The data were produced by immunoSEQ multiplex PCR, yet TCRdb's version contains in-frame clones alone and is incomplete. The profile shows around 8,300 clones, about 60% of them singletons. The specimen comprised peripheral blood mononuclear cells, sampled 100 days after allogeneic stem cell transplant. These receptors all come from a male patient between 60 and 69 years old who had an allogeneic stem cell transplant from an unrelated donor, so the T cells may come from the graft donor. Some clones in this sample may be carry-over from other donors' samples.

V and J are TRBV11-2 and TRBJ2-7; D may be TRBD2 (5 bases). V was cut by 1 base and J by 3 bases, with 7 bases left in between. CDR1 SGHAT and CDR2 FQNNGV come from the germline V gene. The CDR3 is made up of 13 amino acids. The CDR3 loop reads CASSLAGFYEQYF. The CDR3 coding sequence is TGTGCCAGCAGCTTAGCGGGGTTCTACGAGCAGTACTTC.

This clone was detected only once. This chain joins TRBV6-1 and TRBJ1-3; D is ambiguous. The CDR3 totals 13 residues. Deletions cut 8 bases from V and 1 base from J, with 9 bases between. Per the germline V gene, CDR1 is MNHNS and CDR2 is SASEGT. The CDR3 here is CASGTKSGNTIYF. Written as DNA, the CDR3 is TGTGCCAGCGGAACCAAATCTGGAAACACCATATATTTT.

This rearrangement joins TRBV25-1 to TRBJ1-1, with D possibly TRBD1 on 6 matching bases. The CDR3 runs 13 residues. Looked up from germline, CDR1 is MGHDK and CDR2 is SYGVNS. Trimming left V 6 bases short and J 3 bases short, with 11 bases between. CDR3: CASSQGWDTEAFF. CDR3 DNA: TGTGCCAGCAGCCAGGGGTGGGACACTGAAGCTTTCTTT.

By share, this clone counts as medium-sized. V and J are TRBV30 and TRBJ1-3; no definite D call. Germline values: CDR1 GTSNPN, CDR2 SVGIG (reference sequence). The CDR3 consists of 15 residues. V was clipped by 0 bases and J by 0 bases, with 9 bases between them. CDR3 in DNA: TGTGCCTGGAGTGTCCCCATGAACTCTGGAAACACCATATATTTT. The encoded protein is CAWSVPMNSGNTIYF. Full variable domain (rest looked up from reference TRBV30 and TRBJ1-3): SQTIHQWPATLVQPVGSPLSLECTVEGTSNPNLYWYRQAAGRGLQLLFYSVGIGQISSEVPQNLSASRPQDRQFILSSKKLLLSDSGFYLCAWSVPMNSGNTIYFGEGSWLTVV.

This chain uses TRBV6-5 with TRBJ2-5; maybe TRBD2 (5 bases). The J call is doubtful: the DNA matches TRBJ2-7 better. Per germline, CDR1 MNHEY and CDR2 SVGAGI. The CDR3 consists of 13 residues. The CDR3 here is CASSRGLSYEQYF. The CDR3 coding sequence is TGTGCCAGCAGCCGAGGGTTGTCCTACGAGCAGTACTTC.

This clone turned up a few times. This sequence joins TRBV7-2 and TRBJ1-2; D is undetermined. The CDR3 covers 13 residues. Germline CDR1 reads SGHTA; CDR2 reads FQGNSA. Trimming took off 1 base at V and 4 bases at J, with 7 bases between the two ends. For the CDR3, the DNA is TGTGCCAGCAGCTTAGACAGCCTCTATGGCTACACCTTC. It yields the protein CASSLDSLYGYTF.

The count of this clone is one. This rearrangement joins TRBV5-1 to TRBJ2-7; TRBD2 matches at 7 bases. V shed 5 bases and J 0 bases; nucleotides not matched to a gene: 8. Germline CDR1 and CDR2: SGHRS and YFSETQ. The CDR3 has 15 amino acids. The CDR3 DNA is TGCGCCAGCAGTTACCTAGGCGGGGGCTCCTACGAGCAGTACTTC. Protein: CASSYLGGGSYEQYF.

The genes are TRBV7-9 and TRBJ1-3; D gene unclear. Trimming removed 5 bases from V and 2 bases from J, with 13 bases in between. Germline V gives CDR1 SEHNR, CDR2 FQNEAQ (reference sequence). The length of the CDR3 is 15 residues. In DNA form, the CDR3 reads TGTGCCAGCAGCCCCACCCCCCTAACTGGAAACACCATATATTTT. It is translated as CASSPTPLTGNTIYF. The whole variable domain, remainder taken from reference TRBV7-9 and TRBJ1-3, is DTGVSQNPRHKITKRGQNVTFRCDPISEHNRLYWYRQTLGQGPEFLTYFQNEAQLEKSRLLSDRFSAERPKGSFSTLEIQRTEQGDSAMYLCASSPTPLTGNTIYFGEGSWLTVV.

V gene TRBV13 combines with J gene TRBJ2-3, with a weak D call TRBD1 (6 bases). CDR1 is PRHDT, CDR2 FYEKMQ, per germline (reference sequence). The CDR3 sequence is 17 residues long. Trimming cost V 2 bases and J 2 bases, with 17 bases left between them. The CDR3 sequence is CASSLSDRSPSTDTQYF. DNA for the CDR3: TGTGCCAGCAGCTTATCAGACAGGTCCCCTTCCACAGATACGCAGTATTTT.

This chain links TRBV5-1 with TRBJ1-1, with TRBD1 matching 8 bases. Germline lookup yields CDR1 SGHRS and CDR2 YFSETQ. V was clipped by 0 bases and J by 8 bases; unmatched bases: 12. The length of the CDR3 is 16 residues. The chain's CDR3 is CASSLEALNRGVEAFF. CDR3 bases: TGCGCCAGCAGCTTGGAGGCCCTAAACAGGGGGGTAGAAGCTTTCTTT.

The genes are TRBV7-9 and TRBJ1-2; D is ambiguous. The germline gives CDR1 SEHNR, CDR2 FQNEAQ (reference sequence). The V end was cut by 5 bases, the J end by 3 bases, with 13 bases between. This CDR3 is built from 14 residues. The CDR3 DNA follows: TGTGCCAGCAGCCTTATGTCTGGGGACTATGGCTACACCTTC. Amino acid sequence: CASSLMSGDYGYTF.

This clone is medium-sized by share. CDR3 amino acids: CASSEFGDAWTLYEQYF. CDR3 coding DNA: TGTGCCAGCAGTGAGTTCGGCGATGCATGGACTCTCTACGAGCAGTACTTC. The chain recombines TRBV2 with TRBJ2-7, with D possibly TRBD2 on 5 matching bases. Germline lookup yields CDR1 SNHLY and CDR2 FYNNEI. The CDR3 spans 17 residues. Trimming cost V 3 bases and J 3 bases, with 21 bases left between them.

This clone has only one observation. This chain uses TRBV5-5 with TRBJ1-1; D perhaps matches TRBD1 (6 bases). This CDR3 region has 13 residues. V shed 1 base and J shed 7 bases, with 11 bases lying between them. In germline, CDR1 is SGHKS, CDR2 YYEKEE (reference sequence). The CDR3 bases are TGTGCCAGCAGCTTGCAGGGGTTGGGTGAAGCTTTCTTT. Protein: CASSLQGLGEAFF.

The V and J genes are TRBV29-1 and TRBJ2-1; no firm D call. The V gene's germline CDR1 is SQVTM and CDR2 ANQGSEA. The CDR3 has 12 amino acids. V lost 7 bases to trimming and J lost 8 bases, with 15 bases between them. CDR3 amino acids: CSGASLQYEQFF. In nucleotides, the CDR3 is TGCAGCGGTGCTTCCCTACAATATGAGCAGTTCTTC.

The CDR3 protein is CASSFQGASGQPQHF. The CDR3 region has the DNA TGTGCCAGCAGTTTTCAGGGGGCCTCGGGTCAGCCCCAGCATTTT. The chain couples TRBV6-5 to TRBJ1-5; TRBD1 matches at 8 bases. Germline loops: CDR1 MNHEY, CDR2 SVGAGI. This CDR3 region has 15 residues. Trimming took 4 bases from V and 6 from J; bases not matched to a gene: 8.

In its sample, this clone was seen once. The chain has TRBV29-1 and TRBJ2-5; either TRBD1 or TRBD2 may fit D (5 bases each). This CDR3 has 12 amino acids. Trimming stripped 7 bases from V and 5 bases from J, with 14 bases between. Germline V lookup: CDR1 SQVTM, CDR2 ANQGSEA. The CDR3 loop reads CSGWDGRETQYF. The CDR3 region has the DNA TGCAGCGGGTGGGACGGGCGGGAGACCCAGTACTTC.

This chain links TRBV7-2 with TRBJ1-1; possible D gene TRBD1, 5 bases. Trimming stripped 5 bases from V and 3 bases from J, with 16 bases between. Germline assignment: CDR1 SGHTA and CDR2 FQGNSA. This CDR3 comprises 15 residues. CDR3 in DNA: TGTGCCAGCAGCCCGGTACAGGATATTGACACTGAAGCTTTCTTT. The encoded protein is CASSPVQDIDTEAFF.